At least ten counts were recorded for the clone carrying this T cell receptor (beta chain). Attachment of unique molecular identifiers to individual cDNA molecules was performed. TCRdb reanalysed the 5' RACE reads using MiXCR and keeps one entry per CDR3 protein. The sample has 20,000 to 30,000 distinct CDR3 sequences; around 5.4% are singletons. Deletions cut 0 bases from V and 0 bases from J, with 18 bases between. The CDR3 loop spans 20 amino acids. Germline V gene lookup returns CDR1 MGHRA and CDR2 YSYEKL. The sample comes from a study of early T cells in non-severe SARS-CoV-2 infection. Specimen: whole blood. V and J are TRBV4-1 and TRBJ1-6; perhaps TRBD1 as D (5 bases). The source of this sequence is an adult who was a healthcare worker with PCR-confirmed SARS-CoV-2 infection or an uninfected control (not recorded which). The CDR3, as DNA: TGCGCCAGCAGCCAAGATGAGACAGCGGAAAGTAGCTCCTATAATTCACCCCTCCACTTT. Translating it yields CASSQDETAESSSYNSPLHF.